The present T cell receptor (beta chain) was sequenced within a study of identical twins. This clonotype was detected only a few times. Trimming shortened V by 4 bases and J by 2 bases, and 17 bases separated the two germline ends. The CDR3 has 16 residues. In germline, CDR1 is MNHEY, CDR2 SVGAGI. Via MiXCR, TCRdb re-called the 5' RACE reads, giving one row per CDR3 protein. This table has 500,000 or so distinct CDR3 sequences, 20% to 25% appearing once. Healthy Caucasians made up all donors. This sample also appeared in a second study, on T cells expressing NK-cell markers.

This clonotype was obtained from a woman aged 18-29 years in good health. This rearrangement joins TRBV6-5 to TRBJ1-1; the D is unclear. Sequences were obtained from CD4+ T cells sorted from blood. In DNA, the CDR3 is TGTGCCAGCAGTTCCGCGGTCCAGGTCCGAAACACTGAAGCTTTCTTT. Encoded protein: CASSSAVQVRNTEAFF.